This TCR beta chain was captured in a study of T cell responses to AZD1222 COVID-19 vaccine. Points on this clone: Distinct nucleotide sequences in the sample also encode this CDR3.

Some clones are missing from TCRdb's copy, which holds only in-frame ones; the method was immunoSEQ multiplex PCR. The data show about 150,000 clones, with 85% to 90% seen just once and 4.5% to 6% held by the top ten. The germline V and J ends were trimmed by 3 bases and 5 bases, with 8 bases remaining between them. Per the germline V gene, CDR1 is LNHDA and CDR2 is SQIVND (reference sequence). There are 13 residues in the CDR3. The clonotype originates from an adult in good health. This chain uses TRBV19 with TRBJ1-5; D unresolved. Material: peripheral blood, obtained on day 0 of MenACWY control vaccination. The CDR3 nucleotides are TGTGCCAGTAGTATGGGGAGGGATCAGCCCCAGCATTTT. Its protein is CASSMGRDQPQHF.